This TCR beta chain was identified in a study of blood T cell repertoires in COVID-19. Looking at the study overall: Spain, Italy and the United States supplied samples that represented acute and convalescent COVID-19. T cells, B-cell-depleted T cells, or PBMCs provided the cDNA or gDNA that served as material.

Individuals aged 18 to 89 years were recruited from about two dozen US areas. Categorization into cohorts depended on clinical history that participants reported. Repertoires were generated with immunoSEQ multiplex PCR, while TCRdb's copy carries only in-frame clones and drops some. The data contain a few hundred thousand clones, 70% to 90% of them seen just once; the ten biggest clones take up approximately 4%. V lost 1 base to trimming and J lost 2 bases; unmatched junction nucleotides: 2. CDR1 and CDR2 (germline): MGHRA, YSYEKL. The CDR3 consists of 15 residues. The receptor was derived from a woman in her thirties who had been exposed to COVID-19. The specimen sequenced was PBMCs or T cells enriched from blood (not recorded which). The gene calls are TRBV4-1 and TRBJ2-7, with TRBD1 matching 10 bases. This chain's CDR3 is CASSQAGQGAYEQYF. CDR3 bases: TGCGCCAGCAGCCAAGCCGGACAGGGGGCCTACGAGCAGTACTTC.